The present T cell receptor (beta chain) was sequenced within a study of cytomegalovirus exposure and HLA in healthy donors. Study-wide results and caveats: Beyond CMV serostatus, there was no information to go on about immune exposure. For TCR beta chains, V- and J-gene trimming was later linked to a missense DCLRE1C variant. About 87% or about 30% of the time was how often most TCR beta V segments were productive, according to an earlier analysis. V segments that were indistinguishable, TRBV6-2 and TRBV6-3 among them, were omitted from analysis.

With 60 Vbeta and 13 Jbeta primers, the PCR was carried out. Produced via immunoSEQ multiplex PCR; TCRdb's table is partial and in-frame only. In the table there are 150,000 to 200,000 clones, 65% to 70% of which are singletons. The CDR3 is made up of 13 amino acids. V dropped 2 bases and J dropped 7; count of bases not matched to a gene: 2. Germline loops: CDR1 MNHEY, CDR2 SVGAGI. This clone was seen a handful of times. What it binds is not known. The sample was PBMCs. This receptor was taken from a man aged 30 to 39 in good health and CMV-seropositive. The chain recombines TRBV6-5 with TRBJ1-1; 9 nucleotides match TRBD1. The CDR3: CASSYRTGDEAFF. For the CDR3, the DNA is TGTGCCAGCAGTTACAGGACAGGGGATGAAGCTTTCTTT.